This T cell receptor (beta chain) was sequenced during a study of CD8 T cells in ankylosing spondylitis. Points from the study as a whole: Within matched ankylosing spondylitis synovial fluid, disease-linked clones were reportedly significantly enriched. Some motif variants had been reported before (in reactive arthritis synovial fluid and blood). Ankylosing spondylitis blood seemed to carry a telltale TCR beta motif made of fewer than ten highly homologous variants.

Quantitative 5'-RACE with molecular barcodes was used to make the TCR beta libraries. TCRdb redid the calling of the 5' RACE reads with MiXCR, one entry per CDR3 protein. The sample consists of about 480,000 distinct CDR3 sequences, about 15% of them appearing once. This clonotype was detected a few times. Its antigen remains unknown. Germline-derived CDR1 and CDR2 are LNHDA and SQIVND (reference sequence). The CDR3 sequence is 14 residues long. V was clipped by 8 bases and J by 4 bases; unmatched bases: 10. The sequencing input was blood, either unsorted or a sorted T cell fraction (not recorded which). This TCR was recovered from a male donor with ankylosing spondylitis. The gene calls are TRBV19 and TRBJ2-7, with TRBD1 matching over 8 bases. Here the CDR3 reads CASSTGTGLYEQYF. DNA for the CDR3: TGTGCCAGTTCAACCGGGACAGGCTTATACGAGCAGTACTTC.